What follows are 12 T cell receptor beta chains derived from one specimen sequenced in a study of shared clonotypes between healthy human individuals. The protocol was immunoSEQ multiplex PCR, while the TCRdb copy is restricted to in-frame clones and leaves out a portion. The table shows fewer than 1 million clones, with approximately 97% occurring only once. Terminally differentiated effector memory CD45RA+ cells were excluded by CCR7 positive selection of CD45RO-negative cells. The sequencing input was naive CD8+ T cells sorted from blood. The receptors were gathered from a man younger than 40 in good health.

The gene calls are TRBV27 and TRBJ2-1; the match to TRBD2 covers 7 bases. J was trimmed by 6 bases and V by 5 bases; bases with no gene match: 4. Looked up from germline, CDR1 is MNHEY and CDR2 is SMNVEV (reference sequence). This CDR3 contains 13 residues. CDR3 protein: CASSPGLVNEQFF. In DNA, the CDR3 is TGTGCCAGCAGTCCAGGACTAGTCAATGAGCAGTTCTTC.

The chain joins TRBV27 to TRBJ2-2; D is perhaps TRBD1 (6 bases). The CDR3 length is 16 residues. The V and J ends lost 5 bases and 4 bases respectively, with 17 bases between them. Germline V gene sequence: CDR1 MNHEY, CDR2 SMNVEV (reference sequence). The CDR3: CASSPAGTPSTGELFF. The DNA for the CDR3 is TGTGCCAGCAGTCCCGCCGGGACACCTAGCACCGGGGAGCTGTTTTTT.

V is TRBV29-1 and J is TRBJ1-1; a possible D gene is TRBD1 (5 bases). The CDR3 is made up of 15 amino acids. Trimming took off 1 base at V and 5 bases at J, with 17 bases between the two ends. Germline V gene lookup returns CDR1 SQVTM and CDR2 ANQGSEA. CDR3 sequence: CSVEGYRRGGTEAFF. As DNA, the CDR3 is TGCAGCGTTGAAGGATATCGGCGGGGCGGTACTGAAGCTTTCTTT.

CDR3 in DNA: TGTGCCAGCAGCAAAAGCGGGAGGGCCCCCTACAATGAGCAGTTCTTC. It is translated as CASSKSGRAPYNEQFF. The chain combines TRBV7-2 with TRBJ2-1, with 10 nucleotides matching TRBD2. This CDR3 has 16 amino acids. The ends lost 5 bases at V and 2 bases at J; junction bases unmatched: 6. CDR1 is SGHTA, CDR2 FQGNSA, per germline.

The V call is TRBV10-1, the J call TRBJ1-1, with TRBD1 matching 7 bases. CDR1 and CDR2 (germline): WNHNN, SYGVQD (reference sequence). The CDR3 is 14 residues long. V lost 2 bases and J lost 5; bases outside the gene matches: 5. CDR3 nucleotides: TGCGCCAGCAGTGAGACAGGGGTAGGGACTGAAGCTTTCTTT. Residues: CASSETGVGTEAFF.

This rearrangement joins TRBV7-9 to TRBJ2-1; the D is unclear. The CDR3 loop spans 12 amino acids. Per the germline V gene, CDR1 is SEHNR and CDR2 is FQNEAQ (reference sequence). V lost 5 bases and J lost 8, with 10 bases in between. For the CDR3, the DNA is TGTGCCAGCAGCCCCGCTTCCCATGAGCAGTTCTTC. Translated: CASSPASHEQFF.

The chain is built from TRBV7-3 and TRBJ1-1; D gene unclear. V lost 4 bases and J 0 bases, leaving 6 bases between the germline ends. In germline, CDR1 is SGHTA, CDR2 FQGTGA. The CDR3 totals 13 residues. The CDR3 loop reads CASSWTVNTEAFF. Here the CDR3 DNA reads TGTGCCAGCAGCTGGACGGTGAACACTGAAGCTTTCTTT. The whole variable domain, remainder taken from reference TRBV7-3 and TRBJ1-1, is GAGVSQTPSNKVTEKGKYVELRCDPISGHTALYWYRQSLGQGPEFLIYFQGTGAADDSGLPNDRFFAVRPEGSVSTLKIQRTERGDSAVYLCASSWTVNTEAFFGQGTRLTVV.

The rearrangement links TRBV5-1 to TRBJ2-5; 12 bases are a match to TRBD2. The CDR3 has 18 residues. Germline-derived CDR1 and CDR2 are SGHRS and YFSETQ. Trimming at V came to 1 base and at J to 2 bases, leaving 9 bases not matched to a gene. CDR3 coding DNA: TGCGCCAGCAGCTTGAACCTAGCGGGAGGGACGACACAAGAGACCCAGTACTTC. Translating gives CASSLNLAGGTTQETQYF. Full variable domain (remainder filled in from reference TRBV5-1 and TRBJ2-5): KAGVTQTPRYLIKTRGQQVTLSCSPISGHRSVSWYQQTPGQGLQFLFEYFSETQRNKGNFPGRFSGRQFSNSRSEMNVSTLELGDSALYLCASSLNLAGGTTQETQYFGPGTRLLVL.

This rearrangement joins TRBV7-2 to TRBJ2-6; D is undetermined. V was pared by 5 bases and J by 0 bases, with 8 bases between. CDR3 size: 15 residues. In germline, CDR1 is SGHTA, CDR2 FQGNSA. The CDR3 sequence is CASSQLSSGANVLTF. In DNA, the CDR3 is TGTGCCAGCAGCCAATTAAGCTCTGGGGCCAACGTCCTGACTTTC.

The V gene is TRBV4-1, the J gene TRBJ2-1; 12 bases fit TRBD2. CDR1 and CDR2 from the germline V gene are MGHRA and YSYEKL. The CDR3 spans 16 residues. The J segment lost 8 bases and the V segment lost 8 bases, leaving 13 bases of the junction unmatched. CDR3 in amino acids: CASSTRETSGSDEQFF. Written as DNA, the CDR3 is TGCGCCAGCTCGACCCGCGAGACTAGCGGGAGTGATGAGCAGTTCTTC.

The chain combines TRBV15 with TRBJ2-7; tentative D call: TRBD1 (7 bases). Trimming took off 8 bases at V and 2 bases at J, with 16 bases between the two ends. In germline, CDR1 is LNHNV, CDR2 YYDKDF (reference sequence). The CDR3 sequence is 14 residues long. The CDR3 loop reads CATGQGGAPYEQYF. The CDR3 coding sequence is TGTGCCACCGGTCAGGGGGGCGCCCCCTACGAGCAGTACTTC.

In this sample, this clone turned up once. The CDR3, as DNA: TGTGCCAGCTCACCCTTGACAGGGATCCAATTCTTC. It yields the protein CASSPLTGIQFF. The chain is built from TRBV18 and TRBJ2-1; 7 nucleotides line up with TRBD1. This CDR3 has 12 residues. V lost 3 bases to trimming and J lost 16 bases; unmatched junction nucleotides: 9. Germline values: CDR1 KGHSH, CDR2 LQKENI.